The subject of this entry is one T cell receptor beta chain. Antigen: not known. The protocol was immunoSEQ multiplex PCR, while the TCRdb copy is restricted to in-frame clones and leaves out a portion. The table records more than 75,000 clones, approximately 85% of them present only once. Germline CDR1 reads SGHRS; CDR2 reads YFSETQ. The CDR3 loop spans 16 amino acids. V dropped 4 bases and J dropped 0 bases, with 13 bases sitting between them. The sample comes from a study of OX40 agonist ivuxolimab in advanced cancers. Across the whole study: The treatment was a fully human IgG2 OX40 agonist, ivuxolimab. While on treatment, patients had intravenous ivuxolimab at 0.01 to 10 mg/kg every 2 weeks. There were three patients with partial responses, one having hepatocellular carcinoma and two cutaneous melanoma. Study results and limitations: Clonal expansion was seen in CD4+ and CD8+ blood T cells by week 6 at 0.1 to 3.0 mg/kg.

Sample: CD4+ or CD8+ T cells sorted from blood, taken in a trial of the OX40 agonist ivuxolimab. This chain joins TRBV5-1 and TRBJ2-2; D perhaps matches TRBD1 (5 bases). This TCR was recovered from an adult with an advanced solid tumor such as melanoma, head and neck, liver or kidney cancer. The CDR3 region is CASSLQTAANTGELFF. Here the CDR3 DNA reads TGCGCCAGCAGCCTACAGACAGCCGCGAACACCGGGGAGCTGTTTTTT.